This entry concerns a single T cell receptor (beta chain). Losses at the gene ends were 5 bases for V and 5 bases for J; bases not matched to a gene: 1. CDR3 length equals 13 residues. CDR1 and CDR2 (germline): ENHRY, SYGVKD. These data are taken from a study of blood T cell repertoires in COVID-19. In the study overall: Samples came from the United States, Italy and Spain, spanning acute and convalescent COVID-19. Nucleic acid was either cDNA or gDNA, and it came from T cells, B-cell-depleted T cells, or PBMCs.

Produced via immunoSEQ multiplex PCR; TCRdb's table is partial and in-frame only. The sample lists 300,000 to 350,000 clones, around 83% seen once, with under 3% in the top ten. The chain has TRBV10-3 and TRBJ1-5; 9 positions match TRBD1. The TCR comes from a man aged 25 to 45 with active or convalescent COVID-19. The sample consisted of peripheral blood. In DNA form, the CDR3 reads TGTGCCATCAGTCGGACAGGGGATCAGCCCCAGCATTTT. It is translated as CAISRTGDQPQHF.